A single sample gave rise to the 27 T cell receptor beta chains below, sequenced in a study of T-cell memory formation after mild COVID-19. In TCRdb, the 5' RACE reads were re-called with MiXCR into one record per CDR3 protein. The table lists around 320,000 distinct CDR3 sequences, 13% to 15% of them singletons. What was sequenced was PBMCs or a T cell subset sorted from them (not recorded which). The receptors here all came from a man aged 18 to 30 who had mild COVID-19 (a few samples of this study predate the infection). Cell type and time point are not known.

This clonotype has only a few counts. The chain joins TRBV7-9 to TRBJ2-5; D might be TRBD1 (5 bases). The length of the CDR3 is 14 residues. CDR1 is SEHNR, CDR2 FQNEAQ, per germline (reference sequence). V lost 5 bases and J lost 7, with 17 bases in between. The chain's CDR3 is CASSRSRESGTQYF. CDR3 DNA sequence: TGTGCCAGCAGCCGATCCAGGGAATCGGGGACCCAGTACTTC. The full variable domain, its missing parts supplied by reference TRBV7-9 and TRBJ2-5, is DTGVSQNPRHKITKRGQNVTFRCDPISEHNRLYWYRQTLGQGPEFLTYFQNEAQLEKSRLLSDRFSAERPKGSFSTLEIQRTEQGDSAMYLCASSRSRESGTQYFGPGTRLLVL.

This chain uses TRBV7-2 with TRBJ2-7, with D perhaps matching TRBD2 (7 bases). There are 13 residues in the CDR3. CDR1 is SGHTA and CDR2 is FQGNSA in the germline V gene. Trimming removed 6 bases from V and 3 bases from J, with 12 bases in between. The CDR3 DNA follows: TGTGCCAGCAGAGGGGGGGCCCGCTACGAGCAGTACTTC. It yields the protein CASRGGARYEQYF. The full variable domain, completed using reference TRBV7-2 and TRBJ2-7, is GAGVSQSPSNKVTEKGKDVELRCDPISGHTALYWYRQSLGQGLEFLIYFQGNSAPDKSGLPSDRFSAERTGGSVSTLTIQRTQQEDSAVYLCASRGGARYEQYFGPGTRLTVT.

This clonotype was detected only a few times. The genes are TRBV6-4 and TRBJ1-1; D gene uncertain. CDR1 and CDR2 (germline): MRHNA, SNTAGT. Trimming took off 0 bases at V and 8 bases at J, with 13 bases between the two ends. This CDR3 comprises 14 residues. In nucleotides, the CDR3 is TGTGCCAGCAGTGACTCGAACACTGGGTCAGAAGCTTTCTTT. Its protein product is CASSDSNTGSEAFF.

This chain joins TRBV5-1 and TRBJ1-1; 9 nucleotides line up with TRBD1. CDR3 length: 13 residues. V lost 3 bases and J lost 12; bases outside the gene matches: 9. Germline loops: CDR1 SGHRS, CDR2 YFSETQ. The CDR3 bases are TGCGCCAGCAGCTCACCGGGACAGGGTGTACCTTTCTTT. It translates to CASSSPGQGVPFF.

V gene TRBV4-3 combines with J gene TRBJ1-1; D gene ambiguous. Germline lookup yields CDR1 LGHNA and CDR2 YSLEER. CDR3 length: 15 residues. Trimming pared 1 base from V and 0 bases from J, leaving 9 bases between. The CDR3 DNA sequence: TGCGCCAGCAGCCAAGGGCTCCAGCTGAACACTGAAGCTTTCTTT. Amino acids: CASSQGLQLNTEAFF.

This clonotype was seen a handful of times. The genes are TRBV6-1 and TRBJ1-1; 9 bases line up with TRBD1. Trimming cost V 6 bases and J 7 bases; bases outside gene matches: 6. There are 13 residues in the CDR3. Germline lookup yields CDR1 MNHNS and CDR2 SASEGT. As DNA, the CDR3 is TGTGCCAGCAGGACTACAGGGGGCAATGAAGCTTTCTTT. Its translation is CASRTTGGNEAFF.

The chain uses TRBV30 and TRBJ1-1; TRBD1 agrees at 7 bases. The length of the CDR3 is 14 residues. The germline CDR1 and CDR2 sequences are GTSNPN and SVGIG (reference sequence). V lost 2 bases and J lost 0; bases outside the gene matches: 3. The chain's CDR3 is CAWSWGQMNTEAFF. Written as DNA, the CDR3 is TGTGCCTGGAGTTGGGGACAGATGAACACTGAAGCTTTCTTT.

The gene calls are TRBV6-5 and TRBJ2-1; D unresolved. There are 15 residues in the CDR3. Trimming left V 0 bases short and J 8 bases short, with 14 bases between. Germline V CDR1 and CDR2: MNHEY, SVGAGI. The CDR3 is CASSYSRLGSDEQFF. The CDR3 coding sequence is TGTGCCAGCAGTTACTCGAGGTTAGGGTCGGATGAGCAGTTCTTC.

The chain is built from TRBV5-4 and TRBJ2-1, with TRBD2 identical over 15 bases. This CDR3 has 17 amino acids. J was trimmed by 4 bases and V by 0 bases; bases with no gene match: 2. The germline V gene has CDR1 SGHNT and CDR2 YYREEE (reference sequence). CDR3 sequence: CASSLGTSGGGYNEQFF. CDR3 DNA sequence: TGTGCCAGCAGCTTGGGGACTAGCGGGGGGGGTTACAATGAGCAGTTCTTC. Full variable domain (outside the CDR3, taken from reference TRBV5-4 and TRBJ2-1): ETGVTQSPTHLIKTRGQQVTLRCSSQSGHNTVSWYQQALGQGPQFIFQYYREEENGRGNFPPRFSGLQFPNYSSELNVNALELDDSALYLCASSLGTSGGGYNEQFFGPGTRLTVL.

This clonotype showed up just a few times. The V gene is TRBV6-2 or TRBV6-3, the J gene TRBJ2-1; 11 bases fit TRBD2. J lost 5 bases, V lost 0 bases, and 3 bases had no gene match. The CDR3 is made up of 16 amino acids. Germline V gene lookup returns CDR1 MNHEY and CDR2 SVGEGT. The CDR3 is CASSYSLAGGHNEQFF. CDR3 in DNA: TGTGCCAGCAGTTACTCGCTAGCGGGGGGCCACAATGAGCAGTTCTTC.

This clonotype has just a few counts. The gene calls are TRBV3-1 and TRBJ2-2; 7 bases match TRBD1. Germline V CDR1 and CDR2: LGHDT, YNNKEL (reference sequence). Trimming took 6 bases from V and 1 from J; bases not matched to a gene: 5. CDR3 length: 15 amino acids. The CDR3 sequence is CASSQNRGNTGELFF. The CDR3 coding sequence is TGTGCCAGCAGTCAAAACAGGGGGAACACCGGGGAGCTGTTTTTT.

This clonotype occurred many times. The rearrangement links TRBV5-1 to TRBJ2-1; 11 nucleotides match TRBD1. This CDR3 has 15 amino acids. The germline CDR1 and CDR2 sequences are SGHRS and YFSETQ. Trimming at V came to 0 bases and at J to 6 bases, leaving 2 bases not matched to a gene. The CDR3 coding sequence is TGCGCCAGCAGCTTGGCCGGACAGGGGGCCAATGAGCAGTTCTTC. This gives the protein CASSLAGQGANEQFF.

V is TRBV6-2 or TRBV6-3 and J is TRBJ2-7; D possibly uses TRBD1 or TRBD2 (5 bases each). The CDR3 has 13 amino acids. Germline V gene lookup returns CDR1 MNHEY and CDR2 SVGEGT. V lost 6 bases and J lost 3, with 12 bases in between. The CDR3 loop is CASRDTGLYEQYF. The CDR3 DNA reads as TGTGCCAGCAGGGACACAGGACTCTACGAGCAGTACTTC.

This clonotype was picked up a small number of times. The chain recombines TRBV5-1 with TRBJ1-1, with a tentative D call TRBD1 (5 bases). Germline values: CDR1 SGHRS, CDR2 YFSETQ. The germline V and J ends were trimmed by 4 bases and 6 bases, with 10 bases remaining between them. There are 12 residues in the CDR3. The CDR3 reads CASSIQGAEAFF. CDR3 DNA sequence: TGCGCCAGCAGCATTCAGGGAGCTGAAGCTTTCTTT.

The rearrangement links TRBV19 to TRBJ2-2; D not resolved. V lost 4 bases, J lost 4 bases, and 7 bases lay in between. The CDR3 contains 13 residues. Germline-derived CDR1 and CDR2 are LNHDA and SQIVND (reference sequence). The DNA for the CDR3 is TGTGCCAGTAGTACCGGACGCACCGGGGAGCTGTTTTTT. Translating gives CASSTGRTGELFF.

This clonotype was recorded a few times. It is unclear where the CDR3 begins or ends on the DNA, so no DNA is shown, and the CDR3 is as TCRdb lists it. The genes are TRBV12-3 or TRBV12-4 and TRBJ1-5. The CDR3 adds up to 12 amino acids, both ends counted. CDR3 region: CASSFNALCQHF.

The chain joins TRBV6-2 or TRBV6-3 to TRBJ1-5, with D possibly being TRBD1 (5 bases). V shed 0 bases and J shed 3 bases, with 15 bases lying between them. The germline V gene has CDR1 MNHEY and CDR2 SVGEGT. There are 17 residues in the CDR3. CDR3 residues: CASSYSRWGDDNQPQHF. The DNA of the CDR3 is TGTGCCAGCAGTTACTCGAGATGGGGGGACGACAATCAGCCCCAGCATTTT.

The chain employs TRBV5-1 and TRBJ2-2; D might be TRBD2 (6 bases). The V gene's germline CDR1 is SGHRS and CDR2 YFSETQ. This CDR3 region has 13 residues. The germline V and J ends were trimmed by 6 bases and 7 bases, with 13 bases remaining between them. CDR3 loop: CASTGASGGELFF. As DNA, the CDR3 is TGCGCCAGCACGGGAGCGTCGGGCGGGGAGCTGTTTTTT. The whole variable domain, filled in from reference TRBV5-1 and TRBJ2-2, reads KAGVTQTPRYLIKTRGQQVTLSCSPISGHRSVSWYQQTPGQGLQFLFEYFSETQRNKGNFPGRFSGRQFSNSRSEMNVSTLELGDSALYLCASTGASGGELFFGEGSRLTVL.

This chain uses TRBV5-4 with TRBJ1-5, with 8 bases fitting TRBD1. The germline V gene has CDR1 SGHNT and CDR2 YYREEE (reference sequence). J was trimmed by 4 bases and V by 9 bases; bases with no gene match: 9. This CDR3 is 14 amino acids long. CDR3 residues: CATSGGDRNQPQHF. The DNA for the CDR3 is TGTGCCACCTCCGGGGGGGACAGGAATCAGCCCCAGCATTTT.

A few counts support this clonotype. This rearrangement joins TRBV24-1 to TRBJ2-2, with D hard to call. This CDR3 comprises 14 residues. Trimming removed 1 base from V and 6 bases from J, with 8 bases in between. Germline V gene lookup returns CDR1 KGHDR and CDR2 SFDVKD. The CDR3: CATSDFPTPGELFF. The CDR3 coding sequence is TGTGCCACCAGTGATTTCCCGACACCCGGGGAGCTGTTTTTT.

This clonotype has more than one count but fewer than ten. The CDR3 here is CASSFGLDSPLHF. CDR3 coding DNA: TGCGCCAGCAGTTTTGGATTGGATTCACCCCTCCACTTT. The rearrangement uses TRBV5-1 and TRBJ1-6; no definite D call. V lost 5 bases and J lost 8, with 11 bases in between. CDR3 length: 13 residues. Germline-derived CDR1 and CDR2 are SGHRS and YFSETQ.

The table lists this clonotype with a count of one. The chain uses TRBV18 and TRBJ1-4, with D possibly matching TRBD1 (5 bases). The CDR3 totals 16 residues. Trimming stripped 1 base from V and 3 bases from J, with 12 bases between. Per germline, CDR1 KGHSH and CDR2 LQKENI. The CDR3 nucleotides are TGTGCCAGCTCACCACAACGGGGCCAGGCTAATGAAAAACTGTTTTTT. This translates into CASSPQRGQANEKLFF.

The genes are TRBV5-1 and TRBJ1-4; D gene unclear. V was trimmed by 0 bases and J by 3 bases, leaving 6 bases between them. This CDR3 comprises 14 residues. Per the germline V gene, CDR1 is SGHRS and CDR2 is YFSETQ. The DNA of the CDR3 is TGCGCCAGCAGCTTGGCGGTGGCTAATGAAAAACTGTTTTTT. Its translation: CASSLAVANEKLFF.

The sample holds many counts of this clonotype. The gene calls are TRBV6-2 or TRBV6-3 and TRBJ2-2, with D tentatively TRBD2 (5 bases). Trimming removed 7 bases from V and 5 bases from J, with 11 bases in between. The germline gives CDR1 MNHEY, CDR2 SVGEGT. CDR3 length: 13 residues. The CDR3 DNA reads as TGTGCCAGCAACCCTGGACTTACCGGGGAGCTGTTTTTT. This gives the protein CASNPGLTGELFF.

The chain joins TRBV2 to TRBJ2-3; no clear D. The CDR3 sequence is 12 residues long. Germline lookup yields CDR1 SNHLY and CDR2 FYNNEI. Trimming stripped 6 bases from V and 4 bases from J, with 8 bases between. Here the CDR3 reads CASRERPDTQYF. The CDR3 coding sequence is TGTGCCAGCAGGGAGAGACCAGATACGCAGTATTTT.

The rearrangement joins TRBV20-1 to TRBJ1-5, with TRBD1 matching 7 bases. Unmatched junction bases numbered 8, after V lost 1 base and J lost 11 bases. CDR1 is DFQATT and CDR2 is SNEGSKA in the germline V gene (reference sequence). The CDR3 runs to 13 residues. This CDR3 reads CSARVTGARAQHF. The CDR3 DNA sequence: TGCAGTGCTAGAGTCACAGGGGCCCGAGCCCAGCATTTT.

V and J are TRBV5-1 and TRBJ2-2; the match to TRBD2 covers 9 bases. The CDR3 covers 16 residues. Germline V gives CDR1 SGHRS, CDR2 YFSETQ. V shed 5 bases, J shed 0 bases, and the junction held 5 bases outside the gene matches. The CDR3 DNA is TGCGCCAGCAGTACCGCGGGGGGGCCGAACACCGGGGAGCTGTTTTTT. Translated: CASSTAGGPNTGELFF.